This T cell receptor (beta chain) was captured by sequencing in a study of PD-1 blockade in classical Hodgkin lymphoma. About this clone itself: Its antigen is currently unknown.

Every one of the patients relapsed after autologous stem cell transplantation (brentuximab vedotin exposure was variable). Germline V gene lookup returns CDR1 LNHDA and CDR2 SQIVND (reference sequence). After removal of 4 bases from V and 7 bases from J, the junction contained 28 bases not matched to a gene. CDR3 length: 21 amino acids. Only in-frame clones appear in the TCRdb table, and some are missing; sequencing was by immunoSEQ multiplex PCR. The sample carries about 85,000 clones, nearly 95% recorded once. Overall study results and limits: CD8+ TCR diversity did not rise significantly by C4D1, unlike CD4+.

The sample consisted of peripheral blood mononuclear cells (PBMCs), taken before the second cycle of nivolumab. The sequence was collected from a human donor with classical Hodgkin lymphoma. The J gene is TRBJ2-1, the V gene TRBV19; TRBD1 agrees at 7 bases. DNA for the CDR3: TGTGCCAGTAGTAGGGGGTTACAGGGGACCCCTATCCCCCTCATCCCAAATGAGCAGTTCTTC. Its translation is CASSRGLQGTPIPLIPNEQFF. Full variable domain (outside the CDR3, taken from reference TRBV19 and TRBJ2-1): DGGITQSPKYLFRKEGQNVTLSCEQNLNHDAMYWYRQDPGQGLRLIYYSQIVNDFQKGDIAEGYSVSREKKESFPLTVTSAQKNPTAFYLCASSRGLQGTPIPLIPNEQFFGPGTRLTVL.